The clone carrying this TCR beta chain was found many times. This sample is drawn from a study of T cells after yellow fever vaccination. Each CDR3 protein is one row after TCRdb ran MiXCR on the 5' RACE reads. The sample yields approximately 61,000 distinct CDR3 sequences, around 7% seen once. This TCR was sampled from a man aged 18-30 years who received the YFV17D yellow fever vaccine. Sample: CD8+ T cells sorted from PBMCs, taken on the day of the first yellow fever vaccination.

The DNA of the CDR3 is TGCAGTGCTAGAGATACAGAGCGGACCCAGTACTTC. It encodes CSARDTERTQYF. The chain uses TRBV20-1 and TRBJ2-5; the D is unclear. The CDR3 is 12 residues long. Germline CDR1 is DFQATT and CDR2 is SNEGSKA (reference sequence). V was clipped by 0 bases and J by 7 bases, with 9 bases between them.